The entry below describes one T cell receptor beta chain. What it binds is unknown. Repertoires were generated with immunoSEQ multiplex PCR, while TCRdb's copy carries only in-frame clones and drops some. The repertoire holds around 37,000 clones, with roughly 79% as singletons. This sample was taken from a study of vaccination effects on CD4 cells after COVID-19. Overall study context: ViraFEST expansion of antigen-specific CD4+ T cells with viral peptide pools preceded sequencing. Study-wide results and caveats: A shortage of convalescent patients and an absence of early post-infection timepoints characterized the study. Clones from infection and from vaccination both contracted markedly late after vaccination.

Culture lasted about ten days before CD4+ T cell isolation. The source material was CD4+ T cells from PBMCs cultured without peptide, sampled before COVID-19 vaccination. The sequence was obtained from a human donor who received a COVID-19 vaccine.

CDR3 loop: CASRDTNTGELFF. As DNA, the CDR3 is TGTGCCAGTAGGGACACGAACACCGGGGAGCTGTTTTTT. The chain carries TRBV6-6 and TRBJ2-2; TRBD1 is a possible D gene (6 bases). The CDR3 sequence is 13 residues long. The V gene lost 9 bases and the J gene lost 0 bases, with 8 bases spanning the gap. CDR1 and CDR2 from the germline V gene are MNHNY and SVGAGI (reference sequence).